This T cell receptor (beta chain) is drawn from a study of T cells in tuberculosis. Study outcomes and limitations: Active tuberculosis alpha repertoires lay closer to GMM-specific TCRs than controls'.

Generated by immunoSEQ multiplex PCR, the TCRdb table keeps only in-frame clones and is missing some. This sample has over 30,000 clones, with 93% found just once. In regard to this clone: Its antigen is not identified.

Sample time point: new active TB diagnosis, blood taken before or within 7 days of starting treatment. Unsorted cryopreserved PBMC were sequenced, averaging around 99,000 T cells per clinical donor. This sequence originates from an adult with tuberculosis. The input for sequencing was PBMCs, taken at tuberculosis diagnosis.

The DNA of the CDR3 is TGTGCCAGCAGATCGGACAGCTATGGCTACACCTTC. It encodes CASRSDSYGYTF. This rearrangement joins TRBV6-1 to TRBJ1-2; D might be TRBD1 (6 bases). CDR1 and CDR2 (germline): MNHNS, SASEGT. V was cut by 6 bases and J by 4 bases, with 9 bases left in between. This CDR3 has 12 residues.